The T cell receptor beta chain under discussion was sequenced for a study of T cell repertoires in cytomegalovirus infection. Study-wide background: Public TCR beta signatures marked donors with CMV infection and the matching HLA.

The CDR3 runs 14 residues. Between the trimmed V and J ends, which lost 4 bases and 2 bases, there was a span of 10 bases. TCRdb used MiXCR to reprocess the reads, holding one entry per CDR3 protein. The table shows 200,000 to 250,000 distinct CDR3 sequences, with 20% to 25% occurring only once. This clonotype showed up just a few times. The TCR was taken from a human donor in good health (CMV status not recorded). Some clones in this sample may be carry-over from other donors' samples. The chain employs TRBV12-3 or TRBV12-4 and TRBJ2-3, with D tentatively TRBD2 (5 bases). Sequenced: CD8+ T cells from PBMCs. In DNA form, the CDR3 reads TGTGCCAGCAGTTGGGCGGGTTCCACAGATACGCAGTATTTT. Encoded protein: CASSWAGSTDTQYF.